The rows below give T cell receptor beta chains drawn from one sample of a study of CD8 T cells in ankylosing spondylitis. One entry per CDR3 protein results from TCRdb running MiXCR on the 5' RACE reads. The table shows about 100,000 distinct CDR3 sequences, with under 30% occurring only once. Sample: synovial fluid, either unsorted or a sorted T cell fraction (not recorded which). The receptors were sampled from a male donor with ankylosing spondylitis. Both conserved end residues are trimmed from each CDR3.

j_call | v_call | cdr3_aa
TRBJ2-7 | TRBV20-1 | SARDVSSYEQY
TRBJ2-3 | TRBV12-3/TRBV12-4 | ASSLRGLAGGPGDTQY
TRBJ1-1 | TRBV5-6 | ASSFLGGFDTEAF
TRBJ2-1 | TRBV7-2 | ASSSLAGGPYNEQF
TRBJ1-1 | TRBV7-9 | ASSLWENTEAF
TRBJ2-7 | TRBV24-1 | ATAPQGAYEQY
TRBJ2-1 | TRBV6-2/TRBV6-3 | ASSPRWLAGTNEQF
TRBJ2-3 | TRBV7-9 | ASRLQTPLDTQY
TRBJ1-1 | TRBV5-1 | ASSMTGRDTEAF
TRBJ1-2 | TRBV15 | ATSIWDRGPGYT
TRBJ2-3 | TRBV27 | ASSEGSTDTQY
TRBJ1-3 | TRBV28 | ASSWGAGNTIY
TRBJ2-1 | TRBV29-1 | SVGLRGHEQF
TRBJ2-5 | TRBV4-1 | ASSQVIPGGETQY
TRBJ1-5 | TRBV12-3/TRBV12-4 | ASTKYGADSNQPQH
TRBJ2-3 | TRBV20-1 | SAKGLLRDTQY
TRBJ2-3 | TRBV5-1 | ASRLELAEGDTQY
TRBJ2-3 | TRBV15 | ATSRGQGTDTQY
TRBJ2-4 | TRBV27 | ASRGLAKNIQY
TRBJ2-3 | TRBV20-1 | SVTSLTPSTDTQY
TRBJ1-1 | TRBV4-2 | ASSQEMDGRLNTEAF
TRBJ1-2 | TRBV28 | ASRSGTNYGYT
TRBJ1-1 | TRBV12-3/TRBV12-4 | ASSPDTWNTEAF
TRBJ2-1 | TRBV18 | ASSPMGFDEQF
TRBJ2-3 | TRBV12-3/TRBV12-4 | ASSSTGATDTQY
TRBJ2-2 | TRBV5-1 | ASSHQGGSTGELF
TRBJ2-3 | TRBV7-2 | ASSLGSGSDTQY
TRBJ1-1 | TRBV12-3/TRBV12-4 | ASSFGIGGTEAF
TRBJ2-2 | TRBV5-1 | ASSGQGNTGELF
TRBJ2-1 | TRBV29-1 | SVDRGRAYNEQF
TRBJ2-5 | TRBV12-3/TRBV12-4 | ASSDRVQETQY
TRBJ2-2 | TRBV7-9 | ASTTLGENTGELF
TRBJ2-5 | TRBV7-7 | ASSLAGTGSTQY
TRBJ2-1 | TRBV7-6 | ASSLAGDRGGEQF
TRBJ2-1 | TRBV7-9 | ASSRTGVGNEQF
TRBJ1-3 | TRBV15 | ATSRDFAGPGSGNTIY
TRBJ1-2 | TRBV28 | ASSLLGDPGYT
TRBJ1-5 | TRBV20-1 | SARAGGNQPQH
TRBJ2-4 | TRBV20-1 | SARDWPASGGGYKNIQY
TRBJ2-2 | TRBV2 | ASRGSAGNTGELF
TRBJ2-1 | TRBV7-9 | ASSPLAGVVSNEQF